This T cell receptor beta chain was sequenced in a study of blood T cell repertoires in COVID-19. The CDR3 has 16 amino acids. Unmatched junction bases numbered 17, after V lost 6 bases and J lost 8 bases. The germline CDR1 and CDR2 sequences are KGHSH and LQKENI. The assay was immunoSEQ multiplex PCR, and TCRdb's table has in-frame clones only and misses some. The sample consists of more than 200,000 clones, 70% to 90% of them appearing once. Sequencing was performed on peripheral blood. The rearrangement links TRBV18 to TRBJ2-3, with 7 positions matching TRBD1. This TCR came from a woman aged 45-65 years with acute or convalescent COVID-19. The CDR3 DNA reads as TGTGCCAGCTCCCCTCAGGGGGTGACGATCGGAGGTACGCAGTATTTT. Translating it yields CASSPQGVTIGGTQYF.